This T cell receptor (beta chain) was documented in a study of T cell clusters in autoimmune cytopenias. Multiplex touch-down PCR amplified TRB using TRB-A and TRB-B pools in one tube. Each CDR3 protein gets one entry in TCRdb, which reprocessed the multiplex PCR reads and gives no DNA. The specimen's table records over 5,500 distinct CDR3 sequences. TRB was amplified from roughly 270 ng of peripheral blood genomic DNA per sample. This clonotype is medium-sized by frequency. Germline V lookup: CDR1 LNHDA, CDR2 SQIVND (reference sequence). The length of the CDR3 is 14 residues. The same sample was also studied in work on T cell repertoires in aging, cancer and after chemotherapy.

The chain carries TRBV19 and TRBJ1-1; TCRdb picks TRBD1, but there is no DNA to check that call. This clonotype was sampled from a human donor in good health. The specimen was peripheral blood. Here the CDR3 reads CASTWGRGNTEAFF.